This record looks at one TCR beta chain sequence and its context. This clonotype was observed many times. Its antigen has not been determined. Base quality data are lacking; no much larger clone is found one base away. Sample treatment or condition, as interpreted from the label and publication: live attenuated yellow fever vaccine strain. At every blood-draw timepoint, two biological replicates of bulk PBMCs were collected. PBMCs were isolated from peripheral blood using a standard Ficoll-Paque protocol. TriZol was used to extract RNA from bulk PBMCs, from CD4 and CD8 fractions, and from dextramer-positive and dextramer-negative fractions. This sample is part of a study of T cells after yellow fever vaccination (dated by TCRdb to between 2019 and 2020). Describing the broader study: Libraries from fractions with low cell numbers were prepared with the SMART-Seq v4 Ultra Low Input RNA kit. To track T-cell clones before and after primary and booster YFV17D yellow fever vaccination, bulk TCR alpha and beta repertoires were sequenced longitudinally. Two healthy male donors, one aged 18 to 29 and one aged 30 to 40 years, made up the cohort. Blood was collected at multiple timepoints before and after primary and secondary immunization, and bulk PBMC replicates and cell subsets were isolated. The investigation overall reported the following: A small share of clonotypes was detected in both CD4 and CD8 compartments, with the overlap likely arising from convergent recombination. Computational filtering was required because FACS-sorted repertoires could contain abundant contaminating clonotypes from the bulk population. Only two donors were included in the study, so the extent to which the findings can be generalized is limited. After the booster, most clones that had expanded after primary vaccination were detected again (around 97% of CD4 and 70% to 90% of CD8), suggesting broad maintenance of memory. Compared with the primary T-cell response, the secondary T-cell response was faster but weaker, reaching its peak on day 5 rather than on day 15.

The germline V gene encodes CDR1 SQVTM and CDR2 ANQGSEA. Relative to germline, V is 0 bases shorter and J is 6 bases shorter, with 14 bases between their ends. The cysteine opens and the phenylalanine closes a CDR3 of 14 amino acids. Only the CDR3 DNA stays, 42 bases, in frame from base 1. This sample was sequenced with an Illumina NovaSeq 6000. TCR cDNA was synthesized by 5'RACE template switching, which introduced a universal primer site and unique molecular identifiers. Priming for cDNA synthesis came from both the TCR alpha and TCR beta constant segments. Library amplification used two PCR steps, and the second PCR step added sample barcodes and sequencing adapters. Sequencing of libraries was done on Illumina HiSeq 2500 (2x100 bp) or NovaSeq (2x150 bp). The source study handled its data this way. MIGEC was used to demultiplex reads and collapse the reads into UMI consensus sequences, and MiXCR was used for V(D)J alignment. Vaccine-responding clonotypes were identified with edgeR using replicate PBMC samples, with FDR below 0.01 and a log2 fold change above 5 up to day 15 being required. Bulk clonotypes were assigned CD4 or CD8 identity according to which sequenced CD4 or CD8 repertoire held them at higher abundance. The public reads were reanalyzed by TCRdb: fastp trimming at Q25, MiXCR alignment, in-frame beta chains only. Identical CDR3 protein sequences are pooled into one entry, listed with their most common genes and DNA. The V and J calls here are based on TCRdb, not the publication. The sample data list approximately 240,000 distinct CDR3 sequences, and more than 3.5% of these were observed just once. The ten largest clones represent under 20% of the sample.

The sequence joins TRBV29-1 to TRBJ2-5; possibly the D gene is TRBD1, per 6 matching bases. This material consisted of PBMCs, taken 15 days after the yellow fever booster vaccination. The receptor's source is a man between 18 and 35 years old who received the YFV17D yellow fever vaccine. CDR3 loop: CSVEDYREVQTQYF. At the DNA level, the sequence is TGCAGCGTTGAAGATTACAGGGAAGTGCAGACCCAGTACTTC.